This T cell receptor (beta chain) was observed in a study of blood T cell repertoires in COVID-19 (dated by TCRdb to the early 2020s). Notes on the research overall: Samples covering the acute and convalescent phases of COVID-19 were provided by collaborators in the United States, Italy and Spain. The prospective study material was composed of cDNA or gDNA derived from T cells, B-cell-depleted T cells, or PBMCs. The dataset comprised deeply sampled blood TCRbeta repertoires from subjects exposed to, actively infected with, or recovered from COVID-19. The repertoires were released in a freely available public database meant as a resource for research on the immune response to SARS-CoV-2. The samples were drawn from two sources: the first 160 participants of the ongoing ImmuneRACE study, and about 1,300 subjects contributed by 6 global collaborators. Sample metadata almost always included a de-identified subject ID, COVID-19 status, age in years and sex. Where available, HLA class I and class II types were obtained from metadata supplied by the sample provider rather than from assay-based typing.

Comment on this clone: The antigen this receptor binds is unknown. One base away there is no much larger clone; base qualities are not given.

Results and caveats for the whole study, not just this receptor: Clinical and demographic metadata were provided uncurated, with the amount varying by source and participant.

At one collaborating source in Seattle, patients were enrolled during active infection and were followed longitudinally through the course of disease. Each collaborating institution followed its own protocols to collect whole blood in K2EDTA tubes. For TCRbeta analysis, collaborators shipped samples as frozen whole blood, isolated PBMCs, or DNA extracted from either of those sample types. The immunoSEQ Assay, a bias-controlled multiplex PCR, was used to amplify TCRbeta CDR3 regions from genomic DNA. In the paper's pipeline: Within the assay, amplification of reference gene primers was used to estimate how many nucleated cells each sample contained. To quantify the absolute abundance of each unique TCRbeta CDR3 rearrangement, sequence reads were collapsed and filtered. For each sample, productive Simpson clonality was calculated as the square root of Simpson's diversity index across productive rearrangements. TCRdb retrieved this table from immuneACCESS and kept in-frame rearrangements only. Not all clones are present; in checked studies, unresolved V genes account for under half, and no reason is known for the remainder. V, J and clone size are those of that table, while D and trimming were read from the DNA. In this sample the table shows under 250,000 clones, about 90% of which occur a single time. Of the sample, 0.65% to 0.85% is held by the ten largest clones.

CDR1 and CDR2 (ENHRY, SYGVKD) derive from the germline V gene. The CDR3 contains 17 residues, cysteine and phenylalanine counted. The kept DNA is CDR3 alone, 51 bases in frame from the first base. Between the V and J ends, shortened by 11 bases and 0 bases respectively, the junction contains 23 bases. The TCR was taken from a man aged 55 to 69 with COVID-19, enrolled during active disease. The rearrangement joined TRBV10-3 to TRBJ1-5, with no confident D gene call. Sequenced sample: peripheral blood. The CDR3 is CAHHCAGGENSNQPQHF. The nucleotide sequence reads TGTGCCCACCATTGTGCGGGCGGGGAAAATAGCAATCAGCCCCAGCATTTT.